These 8 T cell receptor beta chains were sequenced from one sample in a study of radiation and T cells in renal cell carcinoma. The time point denotes: blood 4 weeks post-SBRT, at nephrectomy. Treatment denoted: 15 Gy SBRT to primary tumor, nephrectomy 4 weeks later. Sequencing used immunoSEQ multiplex PCR; TCRdb keeps in-frame clones, though not all of them. The sample holds over 120,000 clones, 80% to 90% seen once. The sample here was blood, taken from a patient whose treatment included radiotherapy and nephrectomy. The receptors were gathered from a woman aged 45-65 years with renal cell carcinoma.

This clone showed up just a few times. The rearrangement uses TRBV10-3 and TRBJ2-6; a weak D match, TRBD1 (6 bases). V shed 11 bases and J shed 0 bases, with 17 bases lying between them. Germline-derived CDR1 and CDR2 are ENHRY and SYGVKD. The CDR3 has 16 amino acids. The DNA for the CDR3 is TGTGCCGTTCCCGGGACACCGCGCTCTGGGGCCAACGTCCTGACTTTC. Translating it yields CAVPGTPRSGANVLTF.

The chain links TRBV6-1 to TRBJ1-2; no firm D call. CDR3 length: 13 amino acids. V shed 1 base and J shed 9 bases, with 12 bases lying between them. Germline loops: CDR1 MNHNS, CDR2 SASEGT. CDR3: CASSEVVWERYTF. The CDR3 coding sequence is TGTGCCAGCAGTGAAGTTGTCTGGGAGCGCTACACCTTC.

The chain is built from TRBV6-5 and TRBJ1-5; D is undetermined. The germline V gene encodes CDR1 MNHEY and CDR2 SVGAGI. There are 15 residues in the CDR3. Trimming left V 0 bases short and J 2 bases short, with 8 bases between. CDR3 sequence reads: CASSYSNRGNQPQHF. As DNA, the CDR3 is TGTGCCAGCAGTTACTCGAATCGAGGCAATCAGCCCCAGCATTTT.

The chain links TRBV7-2 to TRBJ2-3; a weak D match, TRBD2 (6 bases). Looked up from germline, CDR1 is SGHTA and CDR2 is FQGNSA. This CDR3 is 17 amino acids long. The germline V and J ends were trimmed by 0 bases and 1 base, with 14 bases remaining between them. CDR3 coding DNA: TGTGCCAGCAGCTTAGCGGCGCGGGGTGGGGGCACAGATACGCAGTATTTT. Its translation is CASSLAARGGGTDTQYF.

This chain joins TRBV5-1 and TRBJ2-3, with TRBD1 as a possible D gene (6 bases). Per the germline V gene, CDR1 is SGHRS and CDR2 is YFSETQ. V was cut by 2 bases and J by 2 bases, with 9 bases left in between. The CDR3 sequence is 14 residues long. This chain's CDR3 is CASSFGTNTDTQYF. The CDR3 nucleotides are TGCGCCAGCAGCTTCGGGACAAACACAGATACGCAGTATTTT. Using reference TRBV5-1 and TRBJ2-3 for the parts outside the CDR3, the full variable domain is KAGVTQTPRYLIKTRGQQVTLSCSPISGHRSVSWYQQTPGQGLQFLFEYFSETQRNKGNFPGRFSGRQFSNSRSEMNVSTLELGDSALYLCASSFGTNTDTQYFGPGTRLTVL.

The chain has TRBV9 and TRBJ1-1, with TRBD1 as a possible D gene (6 bases). V was shortened by 3 bases and J by 4 bases, with 13 bases between the two germline ends. The CDR3 covers 14 residues. Germline loops: CDR1 SGDLS, CDR2 YYNGEE. The DNA of the CDR3 is TGTGCCAGCAGCGACAGGGTTTTGGGCACTGAAGCTTTCTTT. Residues: CASSDRVLGTEAFF.

This rearrangement joins TRBV30 to TRBJ2-7; 7 nucleotides align to TRBD1. From germline, CDR1 is GTSNPN and CDR2 SVGIG (reference sequence). The CDR3 runs to 12 residues. The junction had 4 bases not matched to a gene; V was cut back by 2 bases and J by 6 bases. CDR3 sequence: CAWSFTGAEQYF. Written as DNA, the CDR3 is TGTGCCTGGAGTTTCACAGGGGCCGAGCAGTACTTC.

This clone was seen more than once but under ten times. The rearrangement links TRBV29-1 to TRBJ1-1; D is undetermined. There are 11 residues in the CDR3. Germline values: CDR1 SQVTM, CDR2 ANQGSEA. V lost 7 bases and J 10 bases, leaving 16 bases between the germline ends. This CDR3 reads CSGHGGAGAFF. The DNA for the CDR3 is TGCAGCGGTCATGGAGGAGCGGGAGCTTTCTTT.